This T cell receptor beta chain derives from a study of blood T cell repertoires in COVID-19. Sequencing used immunoSEQ multiplex PCR; TCRdb keeps in-frame clones, though not all of them. Of more than 300,000 clones listed, around nine tenths are singletons. This CDR3 spans 14 amino acids. Trimming left V 1 base short and J 4 bases short, with 10 bases between. In germline, CDR1 is LGHDT, CDR2 YNNKEL (reference sequence). Followed longitudinally, the Seattle patients had been enrolled during active infection. The source of this sequence is a woman in her 70s with COVID-19, enrolled during active disease. Sequencing input: peripheral blood. The genes are TRBV3-1 (or the pseudogene TRBV3-2) and TRBJ1-2, with D perhaps matching TRBD1 (6 bases). CDR3 in amino acids: CASSQVGDIYGYTF. In nucleotides, the CDR3 is TGTGCCAGCAGCCAAGTGGGGGACATCTATGGCTACACCTTC.